The 20 T cell receptor beta chains presented below share a single source sample, sequenced in a study of blood T cell repertoires in COVID-19. Profiled with immunoSEQ multiplex PCR; TCRdb holds only in-frame clones, not every one. Here the sample spans nearly 200,000 clones, about 85% being singletons. The specimen sequenced was peripheral blood. These TCRs come from a man in his 60s with COVID-19, enrolled during active disease.

The V call is TRBV28, the J call TRBJ1-1; 8 bases align to TRBD1. Germline assignment: CDR1 MDHEN and CDR2 SYDVKM. This CDR3 contains 14 residues. The V segment lost 6 bases and the J segment 4 bases; nucleotides outside the gene matches: 7. CDR3 protein: CASSRPTGVTEAFF. Here the CDR3 DNA reads TGTGCCAGCAGCCGCCCGACAGGGGTCACTGAAGCTTTCTTT.

This clone was picked up a small number of times. The chain joins TRBV19 to TRBJ1-2, with 8 bases that match TRBD1. The V gene end was trimmed by 3 bases and the J gene end by 5 bases; junction bases not matched to a gene: 8. Germline V gene lookup returns CDR1 LNHDA and CDR2 SQIVND (reference sequence). The CDR3 is 15 amino acids. The CDR3 sequence: CASSISRTGPYGYTF. CDR3 bases: TGTGCCAGTAGTATTTCTCGGACAGGGCCGTATGGCTACACCTTC. Full variable domain (remainder filled in from reference TRBV19 and TRBJ1-2): DGGITQSPKYLFRKEGQNVTLSCEQNLNHDAMYWYRQDPGQGLRLIYYSQIVNDFQKGDIAEGYSVSREKKESFPLTVTSAQKNPTAFYLCASSISRTGPYGYTFGSGTRLTVV.

The chain is built from TRBV5-5 and TRBJ2-1, with 11 bases fitting TRBD1. This CDR3 is 14 amino acids long. Trimming took 5 bases from V and 7 from J; bases not matched to a gene: 5. The V gene's germline CDR1 is SGHKS and CDR2 YYEKEE (reference sequence). The CDR3 is CASSWDRGRNEQFF. For the CDR3, the DNA is TGTGCCAGCAGTTGGGACAGGGGGAGGAATGAGCAGTTCTTC.

The chain recombines TRBV18 with TRBJ2-6; 7 bases map to TRBD1. Germline loops: CDR1 KGHSH, CDR2 LQKENI. The ends lost 0 bases at V and 0 bases at J; junction bases unmatched: 5. The CDR3 spans 18 residues. The CDR3, as DNA: TGTGCCAGCTCACCACCGACAGGGTTTTACTCTGGGGCCAACGTCCTGACTTTC. Translating gives CASSPPTGFYSGANVLTF. The full variable domain, rest sourced from reference TRBV18 and TRBJ2-6, is NAGVMQNPRHLVRRRGQEARLRCSPMKGHSHVYWYRQLPEEGLKFMVYLQKENIIDESGMPKERFSAEFPKEGPSILRIQQVVRGDSAAYFCASSPPTGFYSGANVLTFGAGSRLTVL.

A few counts support this clone. The chain uses TRBV7-6 and TRBJ1-3; 7 bases align to TRBD1. CDR1 is SGHVS, CDR2 FNYEAQ, per germline. With V trimmed by 5 bases and J by 2 bases, 18 bases remained unmatched. The CDR3 is made up of 19 amino acids. The CDR3 reads CASSPLVMGTEATGNTIYF. In nucleotides, the CDR3 is TGTGCCAGCAGCCCCCTAGTAATGGGGACAGAGGCTACTGGAAACACCATATATTTT.

This clone was found once. V usage is TRBV6-5 and J usage is TRBJ1-1; 7 nucleotides agree with TRBD1. The germline gives CDR1 MNHEY, CDR2 SVGAGI. V was pared by 6 bases and J by 3 bases, with 7 bases of the junction left unmatched. This CDR3 has 14 residues. This chain's CDR3 is CASSPGQPYTEAFF. CDR3 DNA: TGTGCCAGCAGCCCGGGACAGCCGTACACTGAAGCTTTCTTT.

This chain connects TRBV27 to TRBJ2-2, with a tentative D call TRBD2 (6 bases). Germline values: CDR1 MNHEY, CDR2 SMNVEV (reference sequence). V was trimmed by 6 bases and J by 9 bases, leaving 17 bases between them. This CDR3 is built from 14 residues. CDR3 nucleotide sequence: TGTGCCAGCAGACTAGATACCGGGGGACGGGAGCTGTTTTTT. Translation gives CASRLDTGGRELFF.

V and J are TRBV11-2 and TRBJ2-2, with D possibly matching TRBD2 (7 bases). The CDR3 has 16 amino acids. V dropped 7 bases and J dropped 4 bases, with 19 bases sitting between them. Germline V gives CDR1 SGHAT, CDR2 FQNNGV. The CDR3, as DNA: TGTGCCAGCACCCGAGGGGGAGGGTATAGCACCGGGGAGCTGTTTTTT. This encodes CASTRGGGYSTGELFF.

V and J are TRBV7-9 and TRBJ2-5; 7 nucleotides line up with TRBD1. V dropped 2 bases and J dropped 5; count of bases not matched to a gene: 8. The CDR3 is 15 amino acids. Germline V gives CDR1 SEHNR, CDR2 FQNEAQ (reference sequence). The CDR3: CASSLQTGVLETQYF. The CDR3 DNA reads as TGTGCCAGCAGCTTACAAACAGGGGTTCTGGAGACCCAGTACTTC. Combining the CDR3 with reference TRBV7-9 and TRBJ2-5 gives the whole variable domain DTGVSQNPRHKITKRGQNVTFRCDPISEHNRLYWYRQTLGQGPEFLTYFQNEAQLEKSRLLSDRFSAERPKGSFSTLEIQRTEQGDSAMYLCASSLQTGVLETQYFGPGTRLLVL.

The rearrangement links TRBV10-3 to TRBJ1-1, with a tentative D call TRBD1 (5 bases). With 6 bases removed from V and 1 base from J, the gap between germline ends came to 12 bases. The CDR3 has 14 residues. In germline, CDR1 is ENHRY, CDR2 SYGVKD. The DNA for the CDR3 is TGTGCCATCAGAGTGGACATGAAGAACACTGAAGCTTTCTTT. Translating gives CAIRVDMKNTEAFF.

The chain couples TRBV27 to TRBJ1-5; 8 bases are a match to TRBD1. Germline V gene sequence: CDR1 MNHEY, CDR2 SMNVEV (reference sequence). This CDR3 region has 13 residues. V shed 5 bases and J 7 bases; nucleotides not matched to a gene: 4. The CDR3: CASSERTGQPQHF. The CDR3 DNA is TGTGCCAGCAGTGAAAGGACAGGGCAGCCCCAGCATTTT.

The V call is TRBV30, the J call TRBJ1-5; D might be TRBD1 (5 bases). The CDR3 length is 15 residues. V dropped 0 bases and J dropped 0 bases, with 9 bases sitting between them. Per the germline V gene, CDR1 is GTSNPN and CDR2 is SVGIG (reference sequence). The CDR3 loop is CAWSVRQISNQPQHF. CDR3 coding DNA: TGTGCCTGGAGTGTACGACAGATTAGCAATCAGCCCCAGCATTTT.

V and J are TRBV14 and TRBJ2-7, with D possibly matching TRBD2 (5 bases). Germline values: CDR1 SGHDN, CDR2 FVKESK. The V end lost 6 bases, the J end lost 3 bases, and 24 bases lay between the germline ends. The CDR3 covers 17 residues. For the CDR3, the DNA is TGTGCCAGCAGTCGTTCCTCTAGCCAAGGGAGCCACTACGAGCAGTACTTC. This translates into CASSRSSSQGSHYEQYF.

This clone was counted between two and nine times. The chain has TRBV6-5 and TRBJ2-1, with D maybe TRBD1 (7 bases). The CDR3 runs to 15 residues. The germline CDR1 and CDR2 sequences are MNHEY and SVGAGI. V gave up 6 bases and J gave up 8 bases, with 20 bases separating them. The CDR3 here is CASSPGGGGLYEQFF. The CDR3, as DNA: TGTGCCAGCAGCCCAGGGGGAGGAGGGTTGTATGAGCAGTTCTTC.

This rearrangement joins TRBV9 to TRBJ2-2; perhaps TRBD1 as D (5 bases). The CDR3 spans 17 residues. Germline V gene sequence: CDR1 SGDLS, CDR2 YYNGEE. V lost 3 bases and J lost 0, with 15 bases in between. CDR3 in DNA: TGTGCCAGCAGCGCTAGGGGTGGCGACACGAACACCGGGGAGCTGTTTTTT. Its translation is CASSARGGDTNTGELFF.

Points on this clone: The germline gene is not matched at one end of the junction; a read error may be the cause. The chain couples TRBV4-2 to TRBJ1-3, with no clear D. Germline CDR1 and CDR2: LGHNA and YNFKEQ. CDR3 length: 15 residues. CDR3 residues: CASTQTPGPGNTIYF. The CDR3 DNA is TGTGCCAGCACCCAAACACCTGGGCCTGGAAACACCATATATTTT.

The chain combines TRBV5-1 with TRBJ1-1; perhaps TRBD1 as D (6 bases). The V and J ends lost 4 bases and 4 bases respectively, with 17 bases between them. The CDR3 runs to 15 residues. Germline V gives CDR1 SGHRS, CDR2 YFSETQ. The CDR3 sequence is CASSAAGGPITEAFF. The CDR3 DNA is TGCGCCAGCAGCGCCGCCGGGGGGCCGATCACTGAAGCTTTCTTT.

This clone has a handful of counts. This chain links TRBV10-3 with TRBJ2-7; 16 nucleotides agree with TRBD2. V dropped 6 bases and J dropped 7; count of bases not matched to a gene: 6. Germline lookup yields CDR1 ENHRY and CDR2 SYGVKD. There are 15 residues in the CDR3. DNA for the CDR3: TGTGCCATCAGGGGACTAGCGGGAGGGCCTCTTGAGCAGTACTTC. Protein: CAIRGLAGGPLEQYF.

The J gene is TRBJ2-3, the V gene TRBV5-1, with D maybe TRBD2 (6 bases). From germline, CDR1 is SGHRS and CDR2 YFSETQ. The CDR3 contains 15 residues. V was shortened by 0 bases and J by 5 bases, with 13 bases between the two germline ends. The CDR3 here is CASSLAGGSRDTQYF. The CDR3 region has the DNA TGCGCCAGCAGCTTGGCCGGAGGGAGTAGAGATACGCAGTATTTT.

J is TRBJ1-2 and V is TRBV24-1; the D gene is possibly TRBD1 (6 bases). This CDR3 has 14 amino acids. The V end was cut by 4 bases, the J end by 4 bases, with 12 bases between. CDR1 is KGHDR and CDR2 is SFDVKD in the germline V gene. The CDR3: CATSERQDSYGYTF. The CDR3 nucleotides read TGTGCCACCAGTGAAAGACAGGATTCCTATGGCTACACCTTC.